Included here is one T cell receptor beta chain sequence, with context. J gave up 8 bases and V 1 base, and 22 bases lay outside the gene matches. Germline V gene sequence: CDR1 SGHVS, CDR2 FNYEAQ. CDR3 size: 20 residues. Profiling relied on immunoSEQ multiplex PCR, and the TCRdb table lists in-frame clones only, not all of them. The table shows approximately 200,000 clones, with 70% to 90% occurring only once. This sample is part of a study of blood T cell repertoires in COVID-19. As for the study in general: COVID-19 samples, acute and convalescent, were from the United States, Italy and Spain.

The sample taken for sequencing was PBMCs or T cells enriched from blood (not recorded which). The rearrangement uses TRBV7-6 and TRBJ2-1, with 8 bases identical to TRBD2. This receptor was obtained from a man younger than 45 who had recovered from COVID-19. The CDR3 reads CASSLVSGSSGPRAVDEQFF. CDR3 coding DNA: TGTGCCAGCAGCTTAGTCAGTGGATCTAGCGGGCCGAGGGCGGTTGATGAGCAGTTCTTC.